This is a list of T cell receptor beta chains from one sample in a study of cytomegalovirus exposure and HLA in healthy donors. Profiled with immunoSEQ multiplex PCR; TCRdb holds only in-frame clones, not every one. The sample gives about 37,000 clones, around 82% of which show up once; over 9.5% is in the top ten. Sequenced material: PBMCs. The receptors come from a woman aged 18-29 years in good health and CMV-seropositive. CDR3s include the opening cysteine and the closing phenylalanine or tryptophan. The D gene is left open where the match is weak. For some rows the clone size is stated as once, few or many, or as a class when expanded; others skip it.

v_gene,j_gene,d_gene,abundance,CDR3aa,CDR3nt
TRBV5-1,TRBJ1-2,TRBD1,NA,CASSLGSLQGANGYTF,TGCGCCAGCAGCTTGGGCTCACTTCAGGGGGCCAATGGCTACACCTTC
TRBV27,TRBJ2-7,NA,NA,CASSAGVGSYEQYF,TGTGCCAGCAGTGCAGGGGTTGGATCCTACGAGCAGTACTTC
TRBV12-1,TRBJ1-6,NA,NA,CASSLIRGGPSSYNSPLHF,TGTGCCAGCAGCTTGATCAGGGGAGGGCCCTCCTCCTATAATTCACCCCTCCACTTT
TRBV15,TRBJ2-1,NA,NA,CASTGHNNNEQFF,TGTGCCTCAACGGGACACAATAATAATGAGCAGTTCTTC
TRBV4-3,TRBJ2-7,TRBD1,medium-sized,CASSQDPGTGSHEQYF,TGCGCCAGCAGCCAAGATCCCGGGACAGGGTCTCACGAGCAGTACTTC
TRBV9,TRBJ1-2,NA,NA,CASSGGTTGGYGYTF,TGTGCCAGCAGCGGTGGGACGACAGGCGGCTATGGCTACACCTTC
TRBV29-1,TRBJ2-2,TRBD1,NA,CSVEDLTGPRELFF,TGCAGCGTTGAAGATCTGACAGGGCCTAGGGAGCTGTTTTTT
TRBV5-4,TRBJ1-2,TRBD1,once,CASSLGGQGGAGYGYTF,TGTGCCAGCAGCTTGGGCGGACAGGGGGGCGCCGGCTATGGCTACACCTTC
TRBV30,TRBJ1-1,NA,NA,CAWSWGGALNTEAFF,TGTGCCTGGAGCTGGGGGGGGGCTTTGAACACTGAAGCTTTCTTT
TRBV21-1,TRBJ2-1,NA,NA,CASSKSCLGVGGDNEQFF,TGTGCCAGCAGCAAATCCTGCCTCGGGGTCGGTGGAGACAATGAGCAGTTCTTC
TRBV9,TRBJ1-1,TRBD1,NA,CASSLTGGEAFF,TGTGCCAGCAGCCTCACAGGGGGTGAAGCTTTCTTT
TRBV28,TRBJ1-5,TRBD1,NA,CASSPGTGYSQPQHF,TGTGCCAGCAGCCCCGGGACAGGGTATAGTCAGCCCCAGCATTTT
TRBV28,TRBJ2-1,NA,NA,CASRGLQDFYNEQFF,TGTGCCAGCCGTGGCCTACAAGACTTCTACAATGAGCAGTTCTTC
TRBV4-1,TRBJ2-3,TRBD2,NA,CATAQRLADTDTQYF,TGCGCCACAGCTCAAAGGCTAGCGGACACAGATACGCAGTATTTT
TRBV5-6,TRBJ2-7,TRBD1,NA,CASRSPGQGSYEQYF,TGTGCCAGCAGGTCTCCGGGACAGGGGTCTTACGAGCAGTACTTC
TRBV9,TRBJ2-7,TRBD2,once,CASSGGLAGGPSFEYEQYF,TGTGCCAGCAGCGGCGGACTAGCGGGGGGGCCGTCGTTTGAATACGAGCAGTACTTC
TRBV19,TRBJ2-1,NA,NA,CASSIGHPNEQFF,TGTGCCAGTAGTATTGGCCATCCCAATGAGCAGTTCTTC
TRBV4-3,TRBJ1-4,TRBD1,NA,CASSQEPGTGFEKLFF,TGCGCCAGCAGCCAAGAACCAGGGACAGGGTTTGAAAAACTGTTTTTT